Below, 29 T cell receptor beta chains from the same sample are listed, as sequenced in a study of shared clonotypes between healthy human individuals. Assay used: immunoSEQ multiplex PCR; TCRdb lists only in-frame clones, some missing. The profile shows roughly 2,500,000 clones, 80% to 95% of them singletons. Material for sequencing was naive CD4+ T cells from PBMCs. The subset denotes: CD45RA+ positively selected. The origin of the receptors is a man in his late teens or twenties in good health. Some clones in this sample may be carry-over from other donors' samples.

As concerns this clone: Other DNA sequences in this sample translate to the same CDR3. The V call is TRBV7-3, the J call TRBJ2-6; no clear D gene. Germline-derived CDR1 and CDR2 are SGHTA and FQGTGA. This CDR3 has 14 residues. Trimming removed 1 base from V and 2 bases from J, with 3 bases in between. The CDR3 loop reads CASSLSAGANVLTF. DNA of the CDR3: TGTGCCAGCAGCTTAAGCGCTGGGGCCAACGTCCTGACTTTC.

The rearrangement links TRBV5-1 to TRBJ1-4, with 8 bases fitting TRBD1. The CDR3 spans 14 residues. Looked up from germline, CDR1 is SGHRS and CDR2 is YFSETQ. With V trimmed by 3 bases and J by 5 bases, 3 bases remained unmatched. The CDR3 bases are TGCGCCAGCAGCTGGGGACAGGAGAATGAAAAACTGTTTTTT. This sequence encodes CASSWGQENEKLFF.

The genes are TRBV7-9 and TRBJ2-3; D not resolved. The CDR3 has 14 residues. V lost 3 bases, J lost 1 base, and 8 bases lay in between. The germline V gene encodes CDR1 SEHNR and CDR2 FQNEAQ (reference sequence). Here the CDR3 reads CASSFGGGTDTQYF. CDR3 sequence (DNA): TGTGCCAGCAGCTTCGGCGGAGGCACAGATACGCAGTATTTT.

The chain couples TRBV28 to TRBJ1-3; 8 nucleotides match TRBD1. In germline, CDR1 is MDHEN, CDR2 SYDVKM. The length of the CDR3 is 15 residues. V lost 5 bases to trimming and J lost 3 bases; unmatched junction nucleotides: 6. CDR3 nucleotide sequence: TGTGCCAGCAGTCCCCAGGGGGCAGGTGGAAACACCATATATTTT. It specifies CASSPQGAGGNTIYF.

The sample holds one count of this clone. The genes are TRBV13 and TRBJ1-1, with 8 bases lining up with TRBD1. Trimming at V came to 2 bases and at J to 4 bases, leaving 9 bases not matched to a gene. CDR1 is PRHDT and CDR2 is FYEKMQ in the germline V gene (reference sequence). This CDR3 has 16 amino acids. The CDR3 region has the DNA TGTGCCAGCAGCTTACCCGTCCGGGACAGGACCACTGAAGCTTTCTTT. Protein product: CASSLPVRDRTTEAFF.

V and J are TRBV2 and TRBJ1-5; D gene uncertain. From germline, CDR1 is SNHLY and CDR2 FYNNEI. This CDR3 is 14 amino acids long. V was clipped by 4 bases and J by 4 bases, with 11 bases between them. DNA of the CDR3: TGTGCCAGCAGTGTAGCTCACTCAAATCAGCCCCAGCATTTT. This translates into CASSVAHSNQPQHF.

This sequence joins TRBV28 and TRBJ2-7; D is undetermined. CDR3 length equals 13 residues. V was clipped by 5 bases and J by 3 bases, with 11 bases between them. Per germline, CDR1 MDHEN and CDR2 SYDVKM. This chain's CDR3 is CASSRKPRYEQYF. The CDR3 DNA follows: TGTGCCAGCAGTCGAAAGCCCCGCTACGAGCAGTACTTC. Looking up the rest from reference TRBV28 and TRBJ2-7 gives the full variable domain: DVKVTQSSRYLVKRTGEKVFLECVQDMDHENMFWYRQDPGLGLRLIYFSYDVKMKEKGDIPEGYSVSREKKERFSLILESASTNQTSMYLCASSRKPRYEQYFGPGTRLTVT.

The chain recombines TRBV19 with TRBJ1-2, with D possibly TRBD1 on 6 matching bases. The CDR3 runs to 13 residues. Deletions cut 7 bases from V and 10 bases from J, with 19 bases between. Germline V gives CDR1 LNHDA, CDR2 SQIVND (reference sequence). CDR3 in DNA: TGTGCCAGTAACTCGTGGGGGCAGGGGCTCTACACCTTC. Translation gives CASNSWGQGLYTF.

The CDR3 here is CASSLQGDTQYF. CDR3 coding DNA: TGTGCCAGCAGCTTACAAGGAGATACGCAGTATTTT. The chain is built from TRBV13 and TRBJ2-3; D is undetermined. Germline V gene lookup returns CDR1 PRHDT and CDR2 FYEKMQ (reference sequence). Between the trimmed V and J ends, which lost 2 bases and 5 bases, there was a span of 5 bases. The CDR3 loop spans 12 amino acids.

The CDR3 region is CASSPRQATGTLYGYTF. CDR3 sequence (DNA): TGCGCCAGCAGCCCAAGACAGGCGACCGGCACTCTGTATGGCTACACCTTC. The chain joins TRBV5-1 to TRBJ1-2, with a tentative D call TRBD1 (6 bases). V was clipped by 4 bases and J by 5 bases, with 24 bases between them. This CDR3 comprises 17 residues. In germline, CDR1 is SGHRS, CDR2 YFSETQ.

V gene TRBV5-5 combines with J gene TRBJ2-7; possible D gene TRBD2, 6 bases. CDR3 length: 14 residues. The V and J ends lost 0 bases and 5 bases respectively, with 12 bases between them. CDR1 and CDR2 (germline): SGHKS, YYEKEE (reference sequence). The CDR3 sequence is CASSLVEGRNEQYF. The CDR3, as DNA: TGTGCCAGCAGCTTGGTGGAGGGGCGAAACGAGCAGTACTTC.

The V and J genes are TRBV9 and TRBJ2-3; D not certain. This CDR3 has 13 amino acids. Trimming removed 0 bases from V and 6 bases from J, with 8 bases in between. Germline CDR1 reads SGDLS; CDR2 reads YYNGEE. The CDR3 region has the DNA TGTGCCAGCAGCGTAGCTAGGCAGGATACGCAGTATTTT. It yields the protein CASSVARQDTQYF.

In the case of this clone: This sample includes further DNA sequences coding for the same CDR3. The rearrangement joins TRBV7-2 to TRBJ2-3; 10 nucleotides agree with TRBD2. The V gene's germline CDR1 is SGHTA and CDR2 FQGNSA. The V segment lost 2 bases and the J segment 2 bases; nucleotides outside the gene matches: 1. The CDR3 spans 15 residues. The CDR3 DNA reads TGTGCCAGCAGCTTACTAGCGGGAGTCACAGATACGCAGTATTTT. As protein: CASSLLAGVTDTQYF. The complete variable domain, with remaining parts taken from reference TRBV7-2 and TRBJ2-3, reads GAGVSQSPSNKVTEKGKDVELRCDPISGHTALYWYRQSLGQGLEFLIYFQGNSAPDKSGLPSDRFSAERTGGSVSTLTIQRTQQEDSAVYLCASSLLAGVTDTQYFGPGTRLTVL.

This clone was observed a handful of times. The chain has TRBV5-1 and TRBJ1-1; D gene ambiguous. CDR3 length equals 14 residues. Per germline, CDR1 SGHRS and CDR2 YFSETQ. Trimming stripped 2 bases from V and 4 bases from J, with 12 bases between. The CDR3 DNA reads TGCGCCAGCAGCTTCGCGGGGATGGGCACTGAAGCTTTCTTT. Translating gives CASSFAGMGTEAFF.

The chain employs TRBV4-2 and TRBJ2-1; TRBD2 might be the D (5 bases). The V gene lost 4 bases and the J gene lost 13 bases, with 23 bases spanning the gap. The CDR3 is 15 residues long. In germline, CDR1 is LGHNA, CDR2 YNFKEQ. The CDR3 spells CASSPTAMGDGSQFF. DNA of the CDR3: TGTGCCAGCAGCCCCACAGCTATGGGAGACGGTTCTCAGTTCTTC.

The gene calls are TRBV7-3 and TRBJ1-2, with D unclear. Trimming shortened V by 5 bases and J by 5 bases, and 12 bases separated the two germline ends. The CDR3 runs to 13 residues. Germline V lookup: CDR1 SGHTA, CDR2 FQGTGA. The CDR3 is CASSLQATYGYTF. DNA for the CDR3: TGTGCCAGCAGCCTTCAGGCCACATATGGCTACACCTTC.

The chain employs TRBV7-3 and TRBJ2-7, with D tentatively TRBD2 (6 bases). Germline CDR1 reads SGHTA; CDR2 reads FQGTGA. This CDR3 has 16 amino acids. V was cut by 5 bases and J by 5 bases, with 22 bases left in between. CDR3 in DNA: TGTGCCAGCAGCGGAACCGTCCGGGAGTTATCCCACGAGCAGTACTTC. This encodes CASSGTVRELSHEQYF.

For the CDR3, the DNA is TGTGCCAGCGGGGTACTCCCCCAGCTGTTTTTT. It translates to CASGVLPQLFF. V and J are TRBV28 and TRBJ2-2; D unclear. Trimming left V 8 bases short and J 12 bases short, with 13 bases between. The CDR3 is made up of 11 amino acids. In germline, CDR1 is MDHEN, CDR2 SYDVKM.

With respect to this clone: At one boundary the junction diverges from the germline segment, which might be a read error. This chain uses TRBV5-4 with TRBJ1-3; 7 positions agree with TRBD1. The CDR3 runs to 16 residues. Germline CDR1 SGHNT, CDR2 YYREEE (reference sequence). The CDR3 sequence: CTSSIRQGGTGNTIYF. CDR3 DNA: TGTACCAGCAGCATACGCCAGGGGGGCACAGGAAACACCATATATTTT.

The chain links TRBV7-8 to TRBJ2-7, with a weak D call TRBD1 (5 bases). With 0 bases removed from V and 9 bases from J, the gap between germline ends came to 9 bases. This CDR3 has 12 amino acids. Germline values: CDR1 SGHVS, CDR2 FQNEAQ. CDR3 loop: CASSLAQGGQYF. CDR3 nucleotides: TGTGCCAGCAGCTTAGCGCAGGGCGGGCAGTACTTC.

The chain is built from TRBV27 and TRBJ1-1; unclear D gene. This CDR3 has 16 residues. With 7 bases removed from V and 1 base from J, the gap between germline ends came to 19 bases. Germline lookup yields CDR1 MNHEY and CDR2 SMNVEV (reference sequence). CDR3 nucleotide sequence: TGTGCCAGCAACTCCCCTTTGAGGTCTGGGAACACTGAAGCTTTCTTT. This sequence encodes CASNSPLRSGNTEAFF.

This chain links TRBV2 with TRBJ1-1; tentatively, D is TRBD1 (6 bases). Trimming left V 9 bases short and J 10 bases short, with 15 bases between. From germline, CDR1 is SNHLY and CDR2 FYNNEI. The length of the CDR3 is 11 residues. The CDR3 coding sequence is TGTGCCAGTGCAGGGGCGCTGGGAGCTTTCTTT. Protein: CASAGALGAFF.

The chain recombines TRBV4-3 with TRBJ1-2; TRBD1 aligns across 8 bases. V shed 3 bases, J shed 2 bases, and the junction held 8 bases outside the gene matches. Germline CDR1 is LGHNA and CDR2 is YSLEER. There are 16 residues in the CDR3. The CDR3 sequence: CASSQIPTGANYGYTF. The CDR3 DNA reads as TGCGCCAGCAGCCAGATTCCGACAGGGGCGAACTATGGCTACACCTTC.

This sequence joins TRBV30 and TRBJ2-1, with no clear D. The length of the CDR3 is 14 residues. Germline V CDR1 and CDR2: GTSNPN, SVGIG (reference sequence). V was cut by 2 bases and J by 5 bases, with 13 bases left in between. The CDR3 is CAWSKGRMNNEQFF. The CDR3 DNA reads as TGTGCCTGGAGTAAAGGGCGGATGAACAATGAGCAGTTCTTC.

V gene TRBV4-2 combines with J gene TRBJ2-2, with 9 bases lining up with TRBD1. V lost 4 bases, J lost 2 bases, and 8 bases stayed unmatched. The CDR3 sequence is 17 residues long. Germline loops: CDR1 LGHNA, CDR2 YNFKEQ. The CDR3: CASSPHPGQGNTGELFF. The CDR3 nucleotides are TGTGCCAGCAGCCCCCACCCGGGACAGGGAAACACCGGGGAGCTGTTTTTT.

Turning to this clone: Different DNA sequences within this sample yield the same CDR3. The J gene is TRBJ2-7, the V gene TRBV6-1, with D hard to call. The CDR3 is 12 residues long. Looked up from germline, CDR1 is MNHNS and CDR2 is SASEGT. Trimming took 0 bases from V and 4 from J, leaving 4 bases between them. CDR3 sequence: CASSEARYEQYF. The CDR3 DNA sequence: TGTGCCAGCAGTGAAGCAAGGTACGAGCAGTACTTC.

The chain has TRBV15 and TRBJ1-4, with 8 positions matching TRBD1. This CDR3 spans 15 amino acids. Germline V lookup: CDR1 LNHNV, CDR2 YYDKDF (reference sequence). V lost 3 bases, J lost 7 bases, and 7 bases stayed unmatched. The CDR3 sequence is CATSRDTGGSEKLFF. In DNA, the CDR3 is TGTGCCACCAGCAGGGACACAGGGGGGTCTGAAAAACTGTTTTTT.

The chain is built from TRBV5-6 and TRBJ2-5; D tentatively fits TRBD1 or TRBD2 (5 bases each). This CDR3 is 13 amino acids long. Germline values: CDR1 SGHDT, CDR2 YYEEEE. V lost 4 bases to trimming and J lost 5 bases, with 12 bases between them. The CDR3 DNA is TGTGCCAGCAGCGGGGACCGGCGGGAGACCCAGTACTTC. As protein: CASSGDRRETQYF.

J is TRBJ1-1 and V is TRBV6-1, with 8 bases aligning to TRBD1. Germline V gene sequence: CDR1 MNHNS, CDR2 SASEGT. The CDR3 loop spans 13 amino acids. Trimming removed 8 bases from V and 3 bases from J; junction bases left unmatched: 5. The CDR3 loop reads CASHQGADTEAFF. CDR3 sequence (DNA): TGTGCCAGCCATCAGGGGGCGGACACTGAAGCTTTCTTT.